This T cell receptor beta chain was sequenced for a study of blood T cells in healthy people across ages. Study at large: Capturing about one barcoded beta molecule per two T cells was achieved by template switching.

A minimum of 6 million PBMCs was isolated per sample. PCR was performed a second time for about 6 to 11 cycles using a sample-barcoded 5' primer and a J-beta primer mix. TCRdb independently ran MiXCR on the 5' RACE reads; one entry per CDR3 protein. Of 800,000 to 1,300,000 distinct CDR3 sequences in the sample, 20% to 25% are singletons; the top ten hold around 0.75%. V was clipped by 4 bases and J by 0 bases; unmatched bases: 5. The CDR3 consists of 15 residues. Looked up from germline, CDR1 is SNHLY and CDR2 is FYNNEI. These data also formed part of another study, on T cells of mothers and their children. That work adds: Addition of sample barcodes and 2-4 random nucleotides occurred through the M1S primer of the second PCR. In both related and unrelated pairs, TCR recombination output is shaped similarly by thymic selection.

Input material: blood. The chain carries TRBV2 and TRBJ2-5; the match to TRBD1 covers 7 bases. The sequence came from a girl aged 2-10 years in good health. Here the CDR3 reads CASSGQGLYQETQYF. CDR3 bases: TGTGCCAGCAGTGGACAGGGCCTGTACCAAGAGACCCAGTACTTC.